This TCR beta chain comes out of a study of cytomegalovirus exposure and HLA in healthy donors. The study, taken as a whole, reports: Cytomegalovirus-associated status was assigned to some 180 TCR beta chains. Reports described diagnosis of cytomegalovirus status by the classifier as highly specific and sensitive.

As concerns this clone: Antigen: not known.

TCRdb's copy holds only in-frame clones and misses some; the assay was immunoSEQ multiplex PCR. The sample has under 400,000 clones, over 75% seen once. With V trimmed by 4 bases and J by 3 bases, 4 bases remained unmatched. This CDR3 comprises 14 residues. CDR1 is MGHRA and CDR2 is YSYEKL in the germline V gene. This sequence originates from a man aged 25 to 40 in good health and CMV-seronegative. This sequence joins TRBV4-1 and TRBJ1-2, with 8 bases that match TRBD1. Sequenced material: PBMCs. CDR3 loop: CASSRTGGDYGYTF. Here the CDR3 DNA reads TGCGCCAGCAGCCGAACAGGGGGAGACTATGGCTACACCTTC.